One sample yielded the 30 T cell receptor beta chains listed below, sequenced in a study of T cell responses to AZD1222 COVID-19 vaccine. TCRdb's copy holds only in-frame clones and misses some; the assay was immunoSEQ multiplex PCR. The sample holds roughly 130,000 clones, 88% seen once. The sample consisted of peripheral blood, taken on day 0 of AZD1222 vaccination. Receptors were obtained from an adult in good health.

This CDR3 is CASSPPPLAKNIQYF. CDR3 DNA: TGTGCCAGCAGTCCCCCGCCTCTAGCCAAAAACATTCAGTACTTC. This chain joins TRBV7-2 and TRBJ2-4; no clear D gene. Germline assignment: CDR1 SGHTA and CDR2 FQGNSA. Trimming stripped 6 bases from V and 0 bases from J, with 12 bases between. There are 15 residues in the CDR3.

The chain combines TRBV13 with TRBJ2-1; 10 nucleotides line up with TRBD2. J lost 7 bases, V lost 4 bases, and 7 bases had no gene match. Germline-derived CDR1 and CDR2 are PRHDT and FYEKMQ (reference sequence). This CDR3 region has 15 residues. The CDR3 bases are TGTGCCAGCAGCTCAAGCGGGGGGGCTTCTAATGAGCAGTTCTTC. Translated, it gives CASSSSGGASNEQFF.

The rearrangement uses TRBV7-3 and TRBJ1-4, with a weak D call TRBD1 (5 bases). Trimming removed 5 bases from V and 5 bases from J, with 15 bases in between. The CDR3 is made up of 15 amino acids. Per germline, CDR1 SGHTA and CDR2 FQGTGA. CDR3 DNA sequence: TGTGCCAGCAGCCCTGGTGCGGGGGGAAATGAAAAACTGTTTTTT. Encoded protein: CASSPGAGGNEKLFF.

The chain links TRBV7-2 to TRBJ2-7; 9 bases are a match to TRBD1. Per germline, CDR1 SGHTA and CDR2 FQGNSA. The CDR3 has 14 amino acids. V was clipped by 6 bases and J by 3 bases; unmatched bases: 6. CDR3: CASSRDRANYEQYF. In DNA form, the CDR3 reads TGTGCCAGCAGTCGGGACAGGGCCAACTACGAGCAGTACTTC.

The chain recombines TRBV5-4 with TRBJ1-1, with D possibly TRBD1 on 5 matching bases. Germline loops: CDR1 SGHNT, CDR2 YYREEE (reference sequence). The CDR3 runs to 13 residues. V shed 4 bases and J shed 8 bases, with 15 bases lying between them. The CDR3 DNA reads as TGTGCCAGCAGCCCGGACACCTTAAAGGAAGCTTTCTTT. This sequence encodes CASSPDTLKEAFF.

The chain uses TRBV12-3 or TRBV12-4 and TRBJ1-2, with TRBD1 identical over 8 bases. The ends lost 4 bases at V and 12 bases at J; junction bases unmatched: 7. This CDR3 comprises 12 residues. CDR3: CASSSGTGLNTF. DNA for the CDR3: TGTGCCAGCAGTTCCGGGACAGGTCTTAACACCTTC.

The rearrangement uses TRBV9 and TRBJ2-7; D call uncertain. V lost 0 bases and J 4 bases, leaving 8 bases between the germline ends. Germline CDR1 reads SGDLS; CDR2 reads YYNGEE. The CDR3 runs to 13 residues. The CDR3: CASSVAAGYEQYF. The CDR3 DNA sequence: TGTGCCAGCAGCGTAGCGGCAGGTTACGAGCAGTACTTC.

V usage is TRBV24-1 and J usage is TRBJ2-3, with D perhaps matching TRBD1 or TRBD2 (5 bases each). The CDR3 sequence is 13 residues long. From germline, CDR1 is KGHDR and CDR2 SFDVKD. CDR3 DNA sequence: TGTGCTTCGCAGGGACCTAGCACAGATACGCAGTATTTT. This encodes CASQGPSTDTQYF.

The rearrangement joins TRBV5-1 to TRBJ2-7, with D unclear. The CDR3 totals 14 residues. The V end was cut by 1 base, the J end by 3 bases, with 11 bases between. The V gene's germline CDR1 is SGHRS and CDR2 YFSETQ. In nucleotides, the CDR3 is TGCGCCAGCAGCTTGCGTACGGATAACTACGAGCAGTACTTC. It yields the protein CASSLRTDNYEQYF. The variable domain in full, with the rest retrieved from reference TRBV5-1 and TRBJ2-7, is KAGVTQTPRYLIKTRGQQVTLSCSPISGHRSVSWYQQTPGQGLQFLFEYFSETQRNKGNFPGRFSGRQFSNSRSEMNVSTLELGDSALYLCASSLRTDNYEQYFGPGTRLTVT.

This chain links TRBV4-3 with TRBJ1-6; the D is unclear. V shed 0 bases and J shed 6 bases, with 9 bases lying between them. Germline CDR1 reads LGHNA; CDR2 reads YSLEER. The CDR3 extends over 15 amino acids. This chain's CDR3 is CASSQDSGRNSPLHF. Written as DNA, the CDR3 is TGCGCCAGCAGCCAAGATAGCGGCCGTAATTCACCCCTCCACTTT.

The V call is TRBV10-3, the J call TRBJ2-7; tentative D call: TRBD2 (6 bases). CDR3 size: 15 residues. The V gene's germline CDR1 is ENHRY and CDR2 SYGVKD. Trimming removed 4 bases at V and 1 base at J, with 14 bases between. CDR3 in DNA: TGTGCCATCAGTGGAAATGTGGGGGGATCCTACGAGCAGTACTTC. This sequence encodes CAISGNVGGSYEQYF.

V gene TRBV5-1 combines with J gene TRBJ1-4, with 11 nucleotides matching TRBD1. The CDR3 covers 15 residues. V shed 4 bases, J shed 7 bases, and the junction held 6 bases outside the gene matches. The V gene's germline CDR1 is SGHRS and CDR2 YFSETQ. The CDR3 here is CASSLGQGAPEKLFF. DNA of the CDR3: TGCGCCAGCAGCCTCGGACAGGGGGCGCCTGAAAAACTGTTTTTT.

The rearrangement joins TRBV5-5 to TRBJ2-7; 10 bases map to TRBD2. V shed 2 bases, J shed 0 bases, and the junction held 2 bases outside the gene matches. Germline V gene sequence: CDR1 SGHKS, CDR2 YYEKEE (reference sequence). The CDR3 runs to 15 residues. This chain's CDR3 is CASSLAGGYSYEQYF. CDR3 sequence (DNA): TGTGCCAGCAGCTTAGCGGGGGGGTACTCCTACGAGCAGTACTTC.

This clone was counted only a few times. The gene calls are TRBV2 and TRBJ1-1; D gene unclear. The CDR3 contains 14 residues. The V end lost 1 base, the J end lost 1 base, and 7 bases lay between the germline ends. CDR1 SNHLY and CDR2 FYNNEI come from the germline V gene. CDR3 in amino acids: CASSEVRKNTEAFF. The CDR3 bases are TGTGCCAGCAGTGAAGTACGAAAGAACACTGAAGCTTTCTTT.

J is TRBJ2-2 and V is TRBV10-3; 11 bases agree with TRBD2. J was trimmed by 6 bases and V by 10 bases; bases with no gene match: 10. CDR1 is ENHRY, CDR2 SYGVKD, per germline. The CDR3 is 15 residues long. This chain's CDR3 is CATTKLAGEAGELFF. The CDR3 bases are TGTGCCACTACTAAACTAGCGGGGGAAGCCGGGGAGCTGTTTTTT.

The table lists this clone with a few counts. The chain combines TRBV19 with TRBJ1-5, with D uncertain. The CDR3 loop spans 15 amino acids. CDR1 is LNHDA and CDR2 is SQIVND in the germline V gene (reference sequence). V gave up 6 bases and J gave up 2 bases, with 14 bases separating them. The CDR3 is CASRSQVIGNQPQHF. Written as DNA, the CDR3 is TGTGCCAGTAGGAGTCAGGTAATTGGCAATCAGCCCCAGCATTTT. Variable domain in full (rest from reference TRBV19 and TRBJ1-5): DGGITQSPKYLFRKEGQNVTLSCEQNLNHDAMYWYRQDPGQGLRLIYYSQIVNDFQKGDIAEGYSVSREKKESFPLTVTSAQKNPTAFYLCASRSQVIGNQPQHFGDGTRLSIL.

The chain is built from TRBV27 and TRBJ2-2; 11 bases are shared with TRBD2. The CDR3 has 16 residues. Unmatched junction bases numbered 5, after V lost 4 bases and J lost 4 bases. Looked up from germline, CDR1 is MNHEY and CDR2 is SMNVEV (reference sequence). CDR3 nucleotide sequence: TGTGCCAGCAGTTCCGCGCTAGCGGGAGGCACCGGGGAGCTGTTTTTT. Amino acids: CASSSALAGGTGELFF.

This chain links TRBV19 with TRBJ2-7, with D perhaps matching TRBD1 (6 bases). The ends were cut back, 3 bases at V and 3 bases at J, with 9 bases in the middle. The germline V gene encodes CDR1 LNHDA and CDR2 SQIVND (reference sequence). This CDR3 has 13 amino acids. The CDR3 bases are TGTGCCAGTAGTATGGACAGCTTCTACGAGCAGTACTTC. Translating it yields CASSMDSFYEQYF. The full variable domain, completed using reference TRBV19 and TRBJ2-7, is DGGITQSPKYLFRKEGQNVTLSCEQNLNHDAMYWYRQDPGQGLRLIYYSQIVNDFQKGDIAEGYSVSREKKESFPLTVTSAQKNPTAFYLCASSMDSFYEQYFGPGTRLTVT.

V usage is TRBV2 and J usage is TRBJ2-3; the match to TRBD1 covers 7 bases. The CDR3 extends over 16 amino acids. V was pared by 1 base and J by 3 bases, with 7 bases of the junction left unmatched. Germline-derived CDR1 and CDR2 are SNHLY and FYNNEI. CDR3 sequence reads: CASSEVGRGRTDTQYF. The CDR3 DNA sequence: TGTGCCAGCAGTGAAGTTGGAAGGGGGCGTACAGATACGCAGTATTTT.

This sequence joins TRBV3-1 (or the pseudogene TRBV3-2) and TRBJ2-7, with TRBD2 matching over 10 bases. The germline V gene has CDR1 LGHDT and CDR2 YNNKEL (reference sequence). The CDR3 runs to 19 residues. V trimming: 2 bases; J trimming: 0 bases; junction bases outside the gene matches: 13. For the CDR3, the DNA is TGTGCCAGCAGCCAAAGCGCCTGGAGTAGCGGGAGGACCTCCTACGAGCAGTACTTC. Protein product: CASSQSAWSSGRTSYEQYF.

This clone came up a few times. In DNA, the CDR3 is TGTGCCAGCGACGGGCAGTCTAATGAAAAACTGTTTTTT. Its translation: CASDGQSNEKLFF. V and J are TRBV6-6 and TRBJ1-4; D ambiguous. The V end was cut by 8 bases, the J end by 3 bases, with 10 bases between. The CDR3 spans 13 residues. Germline V lookup: CDR1 MNHNY, CDR2 SVGAGI (reference sequence).

This clone was seen just once. V gene TRBV5-4 combines with J gene TRBJ2-7; 12 nucleotides line up with TRBD2. Per germline, CDR1 SGHNT and CDR2 YYREEE (reference sequence). Trimming removed 4 bases from V and 3 bases from J; junction bases left unmatched: 2. The CDR3 is 14 amino acids. Here the CDR3 DNA reads TGTGCCAGCAGCACGGGACTAGCGGGCTACGAGCAGTACTTC. Translation: CASSTGLAGYEQYF.

This chain joins TRBV9 and TRBJ1-3; TRBD1 is a possible D gene (5 bases). Germline V gene data show CDR1 as SGDLS and CDR2 as YYNGEE. The CDR3 contains 14 residues. Trimming removed 3 bases from V and 4 bases from J, with 11 bases in between. Here the CDR3 DNA reads TGTGCCAGCAGCGCCGACAGTTTCGGAAACACCATATATTTT. Its protein product is CASSADSFGNTIYF.

The chain has TRBV19 and TRBJ1-4; 7 bases are shared with TRBD1. The length of the CDR3 is 15 residues. With 6 bases clipped from V and 6 bases from J, the junction kept 10 bases outside the gene matches. Per the germline V gene, CDR1 is LNHDA and CDR2 is SQIVND (reference sequence). This CDR3 is CASRDRGTVDEKLFF. In DNA form, the CDR3 reads TGTGCCAGTAGGGACCGCGGGACAGTAGATGAAAAACTGTTTTTT.

The chain joins TRBV7-8 to TRBJ1-1; D perhaps matches TRBD1 (5 bases). V lost 1 base and J 4 bases, leaving 13 bases between the germline ends. The CDR3 has 15 amino acids. The germline CDR1 and CDR2 sequences are SGHVS and FQNEAQ. The CDR3 nucleotides read TGTGCCAGCAGCTTAGTGGGGGTAGGCGGCACTGAAGCTTTCTTT. Amino acids: CASSLVGVGGTEAFF.

This rearrangement joins TRBV4-1 to TRBJ1-3; D is undetermined. The length of the CDR3 is 16 residues. V lost 4 bases and J lost 0, with 13 bases in between. CDR1 is MGHRA and CDR2 is YSYEKL in the germline V gene. This CDR3 is CASSRGRATSGNTIYF. In DNA, the CDR3 is TGCGCCAGCAGCCGAGGACGGGCCACCTCTGGAAACACCATATATTTT.

The chain carries TRBV19 and TRBJ1-2; a weak D match, TRBD1 (5 bases). Trimming took off 6 bases at V and 6 bases at J, with 14 bases between the two ends. CDR3 length: 13 residues. CDR1 and CDR2 from the germline V gene are LNHDA and SQIVND (reference sequence). The CDR3 bases are TGTGCCAGTAGGACCGGGACGGCAGATGGCTACACCTTC. Its protein is CASRTGTADGYTF.

The J gene is TRBJ2-7, the V gene TRBV5-4; 7 bases fit TRBD2. Trimming took 1 base from V and 5 from J; bases not matched to a gene: 9. The CDR3 runs to 15 residues. Germline V gene data show CDR1 as SGHNT and CDR2 as YYREEE (reference sequence). CDR3 DNA sequence: TGTGCCAGCAGCTTGCGGAGCGGGATCGTACACGAGCAGTACTTC. Translating it yields CASSLRSGIVHEQYF.

In its sample, this clone was seen once. The chain joins TRBV7-9 to TRBJ2-1; possible D gene TRBD2, 6 bases. V lost 4 bases and J lost 4, with 14 bases in between. Germline assignment: CDR1 SEHNR and CDR2 FQNEAQ (reference sequence). This CDR3 contains 15 residues. As DNA, the CDR3 is TGTGCCAGCAGCTGGGACTGGGGGACTTACAATGAGCAGTTCTTC. Amino acid sequence: CASSWDWGTYNEQFF. The full variable domain, completed using reference TRBV7-9 and TRBJ2-1, is DTGVSQNPRHKITKRGQNVTFRCDPISEHNRLYWYRQTLGQGPEFLTYFQNEAQLEKSRLLSDRFSAERPKGSFSTLEIQRTEQGDSAMYLCASSWDWGTYNEQFFGPGTRLTVL.

This clone turned up a few times. The J gene is TRBJ1-2, the V gene TRBV18; D is possibly TRBD1 (6 bases). The V gene lost 3 bases and the J gene lost 6 bases, with 17 bases spanning the gap. CDR3 length: 15 amino acids. CDR1 and CDR2 (germline): KGHSH, LQKENI. CDR3 region: CASSPSAHRDNGYTF. For the CDR3, the DNA is TGTGCCAGCTCACCGTCGGCCCACAGGGATAATGGCTACACCTTC.